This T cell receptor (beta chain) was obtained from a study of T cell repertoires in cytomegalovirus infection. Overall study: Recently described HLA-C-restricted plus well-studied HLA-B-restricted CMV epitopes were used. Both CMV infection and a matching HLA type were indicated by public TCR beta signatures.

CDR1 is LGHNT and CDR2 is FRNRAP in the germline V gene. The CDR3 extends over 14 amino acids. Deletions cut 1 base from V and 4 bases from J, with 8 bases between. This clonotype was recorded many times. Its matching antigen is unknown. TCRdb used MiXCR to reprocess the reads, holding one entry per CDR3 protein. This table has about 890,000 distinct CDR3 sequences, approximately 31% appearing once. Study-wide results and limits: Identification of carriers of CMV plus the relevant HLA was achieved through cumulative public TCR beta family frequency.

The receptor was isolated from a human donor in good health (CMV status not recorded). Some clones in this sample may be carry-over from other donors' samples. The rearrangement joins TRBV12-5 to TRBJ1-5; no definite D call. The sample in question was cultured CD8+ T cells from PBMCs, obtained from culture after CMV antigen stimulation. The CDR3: CASGLGTVNQPQHF. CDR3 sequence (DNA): TGTGCTAGTGGTTTGGGGACGGTAAATCAGCCCCAGCATTTT. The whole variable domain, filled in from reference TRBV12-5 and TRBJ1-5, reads DARVTQTPRHKVTEMGQEVTMRCQPILGHNTVFWYRQTMMQGLELLAYFRNRAPLDDSGMPKDRFSAEMPDATLATLKIQPSEPRDSAVYFCASGLGTVNQPQHFGDGTRLSIL.